This TCR beta chain was captured in a study of blood T cell repertoires in COVID-19. Study-level background: Sources were T cells, B-cell-depleted T cells, or PBMCs; the material itself was cDNA or gDNA.

The germline V gene encodes CDR1 KGHSH and CDR2 LQKENI. The junction had 5 bases not matched to a gene; V was cut back by 3 bases and J by 4 bases. The CDR3 consists of 15 residues. In the authors' methods: Amplified reference gene primers provided the basis for estimating nucleated cell counts. Libraries were prepared by immunoSEQ multiplex PCR; TCRdb keeps only in-frame clonotypes and omits some of them. V, J and clone size derive from that table, while D and trimming were established from the DNA sequence. Of some 140,000 clones listed, 65% to 80% are singletons. The specimen sequenced was peripheral blood. This clonotype was sampled from a man at least 80 years old with acute or convalescent COVID-19. The V gene is TRBV18, the J gene TRBJ1-2, with TRBD1 matching 10 bases. CDR3 sequence: CASSPQGQGGYGYTF. The CDR3 DNA follows: TGTGCCAGCTCACCCCAAGGACAGGGGGGCTATGGCTACACCTTC. Looking up the rest from reference TRBV18 and TRBJ1-2 gives the full variable domain: NAGVMQNPRHLVRRRGQEARLRCSPMKGHSHVYWYRQLPEEGLKFMVYLQKENIIDESGMPKERFSAEFPKEGPSILRIQQVVRGDSAAYFCASSPQGQGGYGYTFGSGTRLTVV.